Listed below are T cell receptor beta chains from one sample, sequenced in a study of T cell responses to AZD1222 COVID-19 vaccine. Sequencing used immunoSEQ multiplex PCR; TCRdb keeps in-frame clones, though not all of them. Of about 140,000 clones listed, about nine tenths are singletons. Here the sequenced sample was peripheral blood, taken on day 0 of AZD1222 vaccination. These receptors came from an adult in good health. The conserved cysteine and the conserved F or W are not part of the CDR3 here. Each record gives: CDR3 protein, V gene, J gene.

CDR3: ASSEPGRFYGYT; V: TRBV25-1; J: TRBJ1-2
CDR3: ASSLARGGAGTQY; V: TRBV5-1; J: TRBJ2-5
CDR3: ASSEIPGGDNSPLH; V: TRBV6-1; J: TRBJ1-6
CDR3: ASRYSQGGTPLH; V: TRBV6-5; J: TRBJ1-6
CDR3: ASSLLQGAGYEQY; V: TRBV5-1; J: TRBJ2-7
CDR3: ASSKPGLNYGYT; V: TRBV5-8; J: TRBJ1-2
CDR3: ASSLGPQVNSPLH; V: TRBV11-2; J: TRBJ1-6
CDR3: ASSSRGRDSPLH; V: TRBV6-4; J: TRBJ1-6
CDR3: ASSFDRGLSGNQPQH; V: TRBV7-9; J: TRBJ1-5
CDR3: ASSSWDSSNQPQH; V: TRBV7-2; J: TRBJ1-5
CDR3: ASSQDSVRGTDTQY; V: TRBV14; J: TRBJ2-3
CDR3: ASSYRIQAWEKLF; V: TRBV6-5; J: TRBJ1-4
CDR3: ASSQPTRAGNTIY; V: TRBV3-1/TRBV3-2; J: TRBJ1-3
CDR3: ASSLKGGQNYGYT; V: TRBV18; J: TRBJ1-2
CDR3: ASRGQGRDRYGYT; V: TRBV7-9; J: TRBJ1-2
CDR3: ASSQTSRGTGILGLVYGYT; V: TRBV6-6; J: TRBJ1-2
CDR3: APDGGRNYEQY; V: TRBV10-2; J: TRBJ2-7